This TCR beta chain was recovered during a study of Ad26.COV2.S vaccination and SARS-CoV-2 variants. Across the study: The donor was enrolled in the Ad26.COV2.S arm of the COV1001 trial.

The sample's treatment: about 20 received Ad26.COV2.S at low or high dose, single or two shots; 5 received placebo; per-sample allocation not given. It was on day 63 after the first vaccine or placebo injection that samples were taken. Method: immunoSEQ multiplex PCR; TCRdb's copy keeps in-frame clones and lacks some. This sample has 350,000 to 500,000 clones, with about nine tenths found just once. V was pared by 4 bases and J by 5 bases, with 10 bases between. There are 13 residues in the CDR3. Germline values: CDR1 KGHSH, CDR2 LQKENI. This clone was detected only a few times. Sequenced here: peripheral blood, sampled in a trial of Ad26.COV2.S vaccine versus placebo. This chain links TRBV18 with TRBJ2-3; D possibly uses TRBD1 or TRBD2 (5 bases each). This TCR was sampled from a person aged 18-65 years who received the Ad26.COV2.S COVID-19 vaccine or a placebo. CDR3 region: CASSRGVEDTQYF. In DNA, the CDR3 is TGTGCCAGCTCACGAGGGGTAGAAGATACGCAGTATTTT.